This is a list of T cell receptor beta chains from one sample in a study of blood T cell repertoires in COVID-19. Data came from immunoSEQ multiplex PCR; TCRdb stores just in-frame clones and leaves some out. The sample yields about 250,000 clones, around nine tenths seen once. The source material was peripheral blood. These receptors came from a woman in her fifties or sixties who had recovered from COVID-19. Each CDR3 is given with its conserved first and last residue. A D gene is named only where the DNA matches it firmly. A clone size is listed for some rows: how often the clone was seen (once, few, many), or a class if it is expanded.

V gene: TRBV3-1/TRBV3-2
clone size: NA
J gene: TRBJ1-2
D gene: NA
CDR3 protein: CASSQVAGFYGYTF
CDR3 DNA: TGTGCCAGCAGCCAAGTTGCCGGGTTCTATGGCTACACCTTC

V gene: TRBV23-1
clone size: NA
J gene: TRBJ2-3
D gene: NA
CDR3 protein: CAPTPRDADTQYF
CDR3 DNA: TGCGCCCCCACCCCGAGGGATGCAGATACGCAGTATTTT

V gene: TRBV28
clone size: NA
J gene: TRBJ1-1
D gene: NA
CDR3 protein: CASSLSAGAHTEAFF
CDR3 DNA: TGTGCCAGCAGTTTGAGCGCAGGGGCGCATACTGAAGCTTTCTTT

V gene: TRBV19
clone size: NA
J gene: TRBJ1-2
D gene: NA
CDR3 protein: CASSVSGSYGYTF
CDR3 DNA: TGTGCCAGTAGCGTTTCCGGGAGCTATGGCTACACCTTC

V gene: TRBV19
clone size: NA
J gene: TRBJ2-6
D gene: TRBD2
CDR3 protein: CASSIGGGSGANVLTF
CDR3 DNA: TGTGCCAGTAGTATAGGGGGGGGTTCTGGGGCCAACGTCCTGACTTTC

V gene: TRBV12-3/TRBV12-4
clone size: once
J gene: TRBJ1-2
D gene: TRBD1
CDR3 protein: CASRDRAAYGYTF
CDR3 DNA: TGTGCCAGCAGAGACAGGGCCGCCTATGGCTACACCTTC

V gene: TRBV5-6
clone size: NA
J gene: TRBJ2-5
D gene: TRBD2
CDR3 protein: CASSFLAGGRETQYF
CDR3 DNA: TGTGCCAGCAGCTTTTTGGCGGGGGGGCGAGAGACCCAGTACTTC

V gene: TRBV24-1
clone size: NA
J gene: TRBJ2-7
D gene: TRBD1
CDR3 protein: CATSDHRVNRGEKQYF
CDR3 DNA: TGTGCCACCAGTGACCACCGCGTAAACAGGGGAGAAAAGCAGTACTTC

V gene: TRBV10-3
clone size: NA
J gene: TRBJ2-7
D gene: TRBD2
CDR3 protein: CATLTTGGNYEQYF
CDR3 DNA: TGTGCCACGCTCACTACGGGGGGAAACTACGAGCAGTACTTC

V gene: TRBV7-9
clone size: NA
J gene: TRBJ1-6
D gene: TRBD1
CDR3 protein: CASRTGQGSVDSPLHF
CDR3 DNA: TGTGCCAGCAGAACAGGACAGGGCTCCGTCGATTCACCCCTCCACTTT

V gene: TRBV7-9
clone size: once
J gene: TRBJ2-6
D gene: TRBD1
CDR3 protein: CASSPEGARSGANVLTF
CDR3 DNA: TGTGCCAGCAGCCCCGAGGGGGCGCGGTCTGGGGCCAACGTCCTGACTTTC

V gene: TRBV5-1
clone size: NA
J gene: TRBJ2-2
D gene: NA
CDR3 protein: CASRYTGELFF
CDR3 DNA: TGCGCCAGCAGGTATACCGGGGAGCTGTTTTTT

V gene: TRBV5-4
clone size: NA
J gene: TRBJ2-3
D gene: NA
CDR3 protein: CASSLDMSTDTQYF
CDR3 DNA: TGTGCCAGCAGCTTGGACATGAGCACAGATACGCAGTATTTT

V gene: TRBV7-3
clone size: NA
J gene: TRBJ2-2
D gene: TRBD1
CDR3 protein: CASSSGQGWNTGELFF
CDR3 DNA: TGTGCCAGCAGCTCCGGACAGGGATGGAACACCGGGGAGCTGTTTTTT

V gene: TRBV27
clone size: NA
J gene: TRBJ2-3
D gene: TRBD2
CDR3 protein: CASTLAGGATDTQYF
CDR3 DNA: TGTGCCAGCACCTTAGCGGGGGGCGCCACAGATACGCAGTATTTT

V gene: TRBV7-8
clone size: NA
J gene: TRBJ1-5
D gene: TRBD1
CDR3 protein: CASSASGTGALGQPQHF
CDR3 DNA: TGTGCCAGCAGCGCCTCCGGGACAGGGGCCCTCGGTCAGCCCCAGCATTTT

V gene: TRBV7-9
clone size: NA
J gene: TRBJ1-1
D gene: NA
CDR3 protein: CASSLGQHTEAFF
CDR3 DNA: TGTGCCAGCAGCTTAGGGCAACACACTGAAGCTTTCTTT

V gene: TRBV6-5
clone size: NA
J gene: TRBJ2-7
D gene: TRBD2
CDR3 protein: CATTFGGSYEQYF
CDR3 DNA: TGTGCCACGACCTTCGGGGGGTCCTACGAGCAGTACTTC

V gene: TRBV4-2
clone size: few
J gene: TRBJ1-5
D gene: NA
CDR3 protein: CASSQVPGMLNQPQHF
CDR3 DNA: TGTGCCAGCAGCCAAGTCCCGGGGATGCTCAATCAGCCCCAGCATTTT

V gene: TRBV19
clone size: NA
J gene: TRBJ2-3
D gene: TRBD1
CDR3 protein: CASSIQGADTQYF
CDR3 DNA: TGTGCCAGTAGTATACAGGGGGCAGATACGCAGTATTTT

V gene: TRBV5-1
clone size: once
J gene: TRBJ1-2
D gene: NA
CDR3 protein: CASSLEGNYGYTF
CDR3 DNA: TGCGCCAGCAGCTTGGAGGGGAACTATGGCTACACCTTC

V gene: TRBV7-8
clone size: NA
J gene: TRBJ2-3
D gene: NA
CDR3 protein: CASSLDGAGSSTDTQYF
CDR3 DNA: TGTGCCAGCAGCTTAGATGGCGCAGGCTCTAGCACAGATACGCAGTATTTT

V gene: TRBV4-2
clone size: NA
J gene: TRBJ2-2
D gene: TRBD1
CDR3 protein: CASSQVQGAAYTGELFF
CDR3 DNA: TGTGCCAGCAGCCAAGTGCAGGGGGCCGCCTACACCGGGGAGCTGTTTTTT

V gene: TRBV14
clone size: NA
J gene: TRBJ2-1
D gene: NA
CDR3 protein: CASSQVVGGSNEQFF
CDR3 DNA: TGTGCCAGCAGCCAAGTTGTCGGGGGATCCAATGAGCAGTTCTTC

V gene: TRBV7-2
clone size: NA
J gene: TRBJ1-4
D gene: TRBD1
CDR3 protein: CASSSGGTANEKLFF
CDR3 DNA: TGTGCCAGCAGCTCGGGGGGGACAGCTAATGAAAAACTGTTTTTT

V gene: TRBV19
clone size: many
J gene: TRBJ1-2
D gene: NA
CDR3 protein: CASSIGHNYGYTF
CDR3 DNA: TGTGCCAGTAGTATAGGACATAACTATGGCTACACCTTC

V gene: TRBV6-6
clone size: NA
J gene: TRBJ1-2
D gene: NA
CDR3 protein: CASSFRGHNRMGGYTF
CDR3 DNA: TGTGCCAGCAGTTTTCGGGGACATAATCGAATGGGGGGCTACACCTTC

V gene: TRBV5-1
clone size: NA
J gene: TRBJ2-2
D gene: TRBD2
CDR3 protein: CASSYSGGINTGELFF
CDR3 DNA: TGCGCCAGCAGCTATAGCGGGGGGATAAACACCGGGGAGCTGTTTTTT

V gene: TRBV3-1/TRBV3-2
clone size: NA
J gene: TRBJ2-2
D gene: NA
CDR3 protein: CASTSTANTGELFF
CDR3 DNA: TGTGCCAGCACTTCGACAGCGAACACCGGGGAGCTGTTTTTT

V gene: TRBV7-9
clone size: NA
J gene: TRBJ1-5
D gene: NA
CDR3 protein: CASSLGTSQPQHF
CDR3 DNA: TGTGCCAGCAGCTTAGGGACATCTCAGCCCCAGCATTTT

V gene: TRBV11-2
clone size: NA
J gene: TRBJ1-4
D gene: NA
CDR3 protein: CASSLPGQINEKLFF
CDR3 DNA: TGTGCCAGCAGCCTTCCGGGACAAATAAATGAAAAACTGTTTTTT

V gene: TRBV2
clone size: NA
J gene: TRBJ2-3
D gene: NA
CDR3 protein: CASSEGQTHTDTQYF
CDR3 DNA: TGTGCCAGCAGTGAGGGGCAAACACACACAGATACGCAGTATTTT

V gene: TRBV25-1
clone size: NA
J gene: TRBJ2-5
D gene: NA
CDR3 protein: CASSEFGLETQYF
CDR3 DNA: TGTGCCAGCAGTGAATTCGGGTTGGAGACCCAGTACTTC

V gene: TRBV9
clone size: NA
J gene: TRBJ1-1
D gene: NA
CDR3 protein: CASSPPVNTEAFF
CDR3 DNA: TGTGCCAGCAGCCCCCCGGTGAACACTGAAGCTTTCTTT

V gene: TRBV3-1/TRBV3-2
clone size: NA
J gene: TRBJ2-1
D gene: TRBD1
CDR3 protein: CASETGGNEQFF
CDR3 DNA: TGTGCCAGCGAGACAGGGGGAAATGAGCAGTTCTTC

V gene: TRBV28
clone size: NA
J gene: TRBJ1-2
D gene: NA
CDR3 protein: CASGEPRANYGYTF
CDR3 DNA: TGTGCCAGCGGCGAGCCGCGGGCCAACTATGGCTACACCTTC

V gene: TRBV19
clone size: NA
J gene: TRBJ1-5
D gene: NA
CDR3 protein: CASSQGLGQPQHF
CDR3 DNA: TGTGCCAGTAGTCAGGGGTTAGGGCAGCCCCAGCATTTT

V gene: TRBV2
clone size: NA
J gene: TRBJ2-2
D gene: NA
CDR3 protein: CASSRWGENTGELFF
CDR3 DNA: TGTGCCAGCAGTCGTTGGGGCGAGAACACCGGGGAGCTGTTTTTT

V gene: TRBV7-3
clone size: NA
J gene: TRBJ1-4
D gene: TRBD1
CDR3 protein: CASSSGQSEKLFF
CDR3 DNA: TGTGCCAGCAGTTCGGGACAGAGTGAAAAACTGTTTTTT

V gene: TRBV24-1
clone size: NA
J gene: TRBJ1-1
D gene: NA
CDR3 protein: CAKRQSEAFF
CDR3 DNA: TGTGCCAAAAGACAGAGTGAAGCTTTCTTT

V gene: TRBV7-2
clone size: few
J gene: TRBJ2-3
D gene: TRBD2
CDR3 protein: CASSLEVWVSGAKDTQYF
CDR3 DNA: TGTGCCAGCAGCTTAGAGGTGTGGGTTAGCGGGGCAAAAGATACGCAGTATTTT